This TCR beta chain comes out of a study of shared clonotypes between healthy human individuals. Study-wide points: A reduction in generation probabilities was seen for non-shared clonotypes relative to those shared by all four donors.

On this clone: Its matching antigen is unknown.

Per the original methods: Filtering of immunoSEQ junctional sequences could not match full-length read filtering. Clones were read by immunoSEQ multiplex PCR, and TCRdb kept only the in-frame ones, dropping some. V, J and clone size were drawn from that table, and D and trimming were deduced from the DNA. The table lists 1.5 million to 2.5 million clones, about 95% of them singletons. Selected positively for CCR7 and CD45RO-negative, naive CD8 cells excluded terminally differentiated effector memory CD45RA+ cells. The sequence derives from a young man in good health. Input material: naive CD8+ T cells sorted from blood.

The CDR3 coding sequence is TGTGCCTGGAGCGAGGGGACTGTACACGGGGAGCTGTTTTTT. Its protein product is CAWSEGTVHGELFF. J is TRBJ2-2 and V is TRBV30, with D tentatively TRBD2 (6 bases). The CDR3 spans 14 residues. Germline assignment: CDR1 GTSNPN and CDR2 SVGIG (reference sequence). V was clipped by 3 bases and J by 7 bases, with 15 bases between them. Combining the CDR3 with reference TRBV30 and TRBJ2-2 gives the whole variable domain SQTIHQWPATLVQPVGSPLSLECTVEGTSNPNLYWYRQAAGRGLQLLFYSVGIGQISSEVPQNLSASRPQDRQFILSSKKLLLSDSGFYLCAWSEGTVHGELFFGEGSRLTVL.